Presented here are 21 T cell receptor beta chains from one specimen sequenced in a study of chemoradiotherapy in HPV16-positive cancers. Generated by immunoSEQ multiplex PCR, the TCRdb table keeps only in-frame clones and is missing some. The sample yields 35,000 to 45,000 clones, more than 65% seen once. This sample comprised blood, obtained from a patient who underwent chemoradiotherapy. These receptors were collected from a human donor with HPV-associated anogenital cancer.

The V call is TRBV19, the J call TRBJ2-1, with TRBD2 as a possible D gene (6 bases). The CDR3 has 16 residues. V was clipped by 2 bases and J by 1 base, with 12 bases between them. Germline CDR1 reads LNHDA; CDR2 reads SQIVND (reference sequence). The CDR3 loop reads CASSIRWRGSYNEQFF. The DNA of the CDR3 is TGTGCCAGTAGTATAAGGTGGAGGGGATCCTACAATGAGCAGTTCTTC.

The V call is TRBV5-1, the J call TRBJ1-2; D call uncertain. The germline CDR1 and CDR2 sequences are SGHRS and YFSETQ. The CDR3 is made up of 15 amino acids. Trimming took off 6 bases at V and 4 bases at J, with 19 bases between the two ends. The CDR3 loop reads CASTLTFQSAYGYTF. CDR3 DNA sequence: TGCGCCAGCACCTTAACATTCCAGTCCGCCTATGGCTACACCTTC.

This chain connects TRBV5-1 to TRBJ2-7; D unclear. There are 13 residues in the CDR3. The germline V gene encodes CDR1 SGHRS and CDR2 YFSETQ. The ends were cut back, 2 bases at V and 5 bases at J, with 11 bases in the middle. In nucleotides, the CDR3 is TGCGCCAGCAGCTTCCCCGGCCTGAACGAGCAGTACTTC. This translates into CASSFPGLNEQYF. The whole variable domain, remainder taken from reference TRBV5-1 and TRBJ2-7, is KAGVTQTPRYLIKTRGQQVTLSCSPISGHRSVSWYQQTPGQGLQFLFEYFSETQRNKGNFPGRFSGRQFSNSRSEMNVSTLELGDSALYLCASSFPGLNEQYFGPGTRLTVT.

This clone was found once. The rearrangement joins TRBV7-2 to TRBJ2-4; D remains unclear. CDR3 size: 13 residues. Between the trimmed V and J ends, which lost 5 bases and 8 bases, there was a span of 13 bases. Germline loops: CDR1 SGHTA, CDR2 FQGNSA. CDR3 DNA: TGTGCCAGCAGCCGACCGGGTATTGACATTCAGTACTTC. It is translated as CASSRPGIDIQYF.

This clone is a singleton in its sample. The chain is built from TRBV7-8 and TRBJ1-2, with a tentative D call TRBD1 (6 bases). Per the germline V gene, CDR1 is SGHVS and CDR2 is FQNEAQ. V lost 2 bases and J 3 bases, leaving 10 bases between the germline ends. The CDR3 totals 14 residues. The CDR3 bases are TGTGCCAGCAGCTTATTGTCAGGGGACTATGGCTACACCTTC. Its translation: CASSLLSGDYGYTF.

The chain has TRBV6-1 and TRBJ1-2; no firm D call. Germline V gene sequence: CDR1 MNHNS, CDR2 SASEGT. Trimming cost V 6 bases and J 8 bases, with 13 bases left between them. This CDR3 contains 12 residues. CDR3 sequence (DNA): TGTGCCAGCAGCCCCATAGGACGGGGCTACACCTTC. Protein product: CASSPIGRGYTF.

This CDR3 reads CASSLLHGLTNEQFF. The CDR3 bases are TGTGCCAGCAGCTTACTCCACGGACTGACCAATGAGCAGTTCTTC. The chain combines TRBV7-3 with TRBJ2-1; possibly TRBD2 for D (5 bases). V shed 2 bases and J shed 6 bases, with 14 bases lying between them. Germline assignment: CDR1 SGHTA and CDR2 FQGTGA. CDR3 length: 15 amino acids.

In this sample, this clone turned up a few times. This sequence joins TRBV7-3 and TRBJ1-2; 7 bases align to TRBD1. The trim removed 5 bases at V and 7 bases at J, leaving 7 bases unmatched. This CDR3 region has 13 residues. Germline V lookup: CDR1 SGHTA, CDR2 FQGTGA. CDR3 protein: CASSATTGFGYTF. CDR3 sequence (DNA): TGTGCCAGCAGCGCGACGACAGGGTTTGGCTACACCTTC.

The chain recombines TRBV7-6 with TRBJ2-1; possible D gene TRBD1, 6 bases. Germline-derived CDR1 and CDR2 are SGHVS and FNYEAQ. V was trimmed by 5 bases and J by 4 bases, leaving 18 bases between them. The length of the CDR3 is 16 residues. The CDR3 DNA reads as TGTGCCAGCAGCGGCAGACAGGTCGAGGAGTACAATGAGCAGTTCTTC. Translation: CASSGRQVEEYNEQFF.

This clone was counted once. The CDR3 region has the DNA TGCAGCGTTATTTCCCCCCAGGGGTTCTCCTACGAGCAGTACTTC. This gives the protein CSVISPQGFSYEQYF. The J gene is TRBJ2-7, the V gene TRBV29-1; perhaps TRBD1 as D (6 bases). CDR3 length: 15 residues. Germline lookup yields CDR1 SQVTM and CDR2 ANQGSEA. V lost 5 bases to trimming and J lost 0 bases, with 17 bases between them.

The gene calls are TRBV7-9 and TRBJ2-3; the D is unclear. CDR1 and CDR2 from the germline V gene are SEHNR and FQNEAQ (reference sequence). This CDR3 region has 13 residues. Trimming removed 5 bases from V and 5 bases from J, with 11 bases in between. The CDR3 loop is CASSPDGQDTQYF. The CDR3 nucleotides are TGTGCCAGCAGCCCGGATGGGCAAGATACGCAGTATTTT.

This clone appeared a few times. This chain links TRBV6-5 with TRBJ1-1, with D unresolved. CDR1 is MNHEY and CDR2 is SVGAGI in the germline V gene. The CDR3 sequence is 13 residues long. Trimming took off 0 bases at V and 3 bases at J, with 5 bases between the two ends. For the CDR3, the DNA is TGTGCCAGCAGTTACTCTCAGGACACTGAAGCTTTCTTT. This sequence encodes CASSYSQDTEAFF.

In this sample, this clone turned up once. This chain uses TRBV10-3 with TRBJ2-7; tentative D call: TRBD2 (5 bases). Germline V lookup: CDR1 ENHRY, CDR2 SYGVKD. Trimming removed 2 bases from V and 0 bases from J, with 17 bases in between. This CDR3 region has 17 residues. In nucleotides, the CDR3 is TGTGCCATCAGTGAGCCAGCTAGCTGGGTTAGCTCCTACGAGCAGTACTTC. This codes for CAISEPASWVSSYEQYF.

V and J are TRBV4-3 and TRBJ2-5; a weak D match, TRBD1 (5 bases). The ends were cut back, 1 base at V and 7 bases at J, with 10 bases in the middle. From germline, CDR1 is LGHNA and CDR2 YSLEER. The CDR3 has 13 residues. CDR3 region: CASSQATTGTQYF. The DNA for the CDR3 is TGCGCCAGCAGCCAAGCCACAACAGGGACCCAGTACTTC.

The rearrangement links TRBV6-1 to TRBJ1-2; TRBD1 aligns across 7 bases. Germline loops: CDR1 MNHNS, CDR2 SASEGT. The CDR3 sequence is 16 residues long. Trimming took 6 bases from V and 8 from J; bases not matched to a gene: 18. The CDR3 here is CASREQGIFPGFGYTF. The DNA of the CDR3 is TGTGCCAGCAGGGAACAGGGGATATTTCCAGGTTTCGGCTACACCTTC.

V is TRBV30 and J is TRBJ1-5; D remains unclear. This CDR3 comprises 13 residues. Germline lookup yields CDR1 GTSNPN and CDR2 SVGIG (reference sequence). The germline V and J ends were trimmed by 1 base and 0 bases, with 4 bases remaining between them. In nucleotides, the CDR3 is TGTGCCTGGAGTGAGGATAGCAATCAGCCCCAGCATTTT. Its protein is CAWSEDSNQPQHF.

The chain employs TRBV5-1 and TRBJ2-5, with 7 bases fitting TRBD2. V trimming: 0 bases; J trimming: 5 bases; junction bases outside the gene matches: 7. Germline V gene sequence: CDR1 SGHRS, CDR2 YFSETQ. The CDR3 runs to 15 residues. The CDR3 DNA sequence: TGCGCCAGCAGCTTGGGACTAGCAGACGGGGAGACCCAGTACTTC. Amino acid sequence: CASSLGLADGETQYF.

The chain employs TRBV6-5 and TRBJ1-6; unclear D gene. The CDR3 is 13 residues long. The germline V gene encodes CDR1 MNHEY and CDR2 SVGAGI. V lost 0 bases and J 10 bases, leaving 7 bases between the germline ends. CDR3 DNA: TGTGCCAGCAGTTACTCGTTTCGGTCACCCCTCCACTTT. Protein sequence: CASSYSFRSPLHF.

The rearrangement links TRBV5-1 to TRBJ1-5, with 7 bases matching TRBD1. The germline V gene encodes CDR1 SGHRS and CDR2 YFSETQ. V gave up 4 bases and J gave up 0 bases; unmatched junction bases: 4. The CDR3 spans 15 residues. In nucleotides, the CDR3 is TGCGCCAGCAGCCCGGGACAGTATAGCAATCAGCCCCAGCATTTT. Protein sequence: CASSPGQYSNQPQHF.

In its sample, this clone is medium-sized. The gene calls are TRBV6-5 and TRBJ2-4, with unresolved D. Germline loops: CDR1 MNHEY, CDR2 SVGAGI. The V and J ends lost 6 bases and 0 bases respectively, with 12 bases between them. The CDR3 runs to 15 residues. The CDR3 coding sequence is TGTGCCAGCAGCCAAACCCAGTCAGCCAAAAACATTCAGTACTTC. Protein sequence: CASSQTQSAKNIQYF.

The CDR3 reads CAISGTATGDTQYF. CDR3 nucleotides: TGTGCCATCAGCGGGACAGCGACGGGAGATACGCAGTATTTT. The rearrangement uses TRBV10-3 and TRBJ2-3; 7 nucleotides align to TRBD1. Germline-derived CDR1 and CDR2 are ENHRY and SYGVKD. The CDR3 loop spans 14 amino acids. Trimming removed 6 bases from V and 5 bases from J; junction bases left unmatched: 8.